Below, 25 T cell receptor beta chains from the same sample are listed, as sequenced in a study of blood T cell repertoires in COVID-19. Profiled with immunoSEQ multiplex PCR; TCRdb holds only in-frame clones, not every one. The sample has about 50,000 clones, around 87% seen once. Sequenced: peripheral blood. The origin of the receptors is a man aged 35 to 55 with active COVID-19.

The rearrangement joins TRBV15 to TRBJ1-1, with TRBD1 matching over 7 bases. The CDR3 consists of 16 residues. Germline V lookup: CDR1 LNHNV, CDR2 YYDKDF (reference sequence). J gave up 4 bases and V 3 bases, and 11 bases lay outside the gene matches. The CDR3 sequence is CATSRLTDRVGTEAFF. In DNA, the CDR3 is TGTGCCACCAGCAGGCTGACTGACAGGGTTGGCACTGAAGCTTTCTTT. Using reference TRBV15 and TRBJ1-1 for the parts outside the CDR3, the full variable domain is DAMVIQNPRYQVTQFGKPVTLSCSQTLNHNVMYWYQQKSSQAPKLLFHYYDKDFNNEADTPDNFQSRRPNTSFCFLDIRSPGLGDTAMYLCATSRLTDRVGTEAFFGQGTRLTVV.

This clone was seen a single time. This sequence joins TRBV28 and TRBJ1-2; 7 positions match TRBD1. V lost 9 bases and J lost 8; bases outside the gene matches: 6. CDR3 length: 11 residues. CDR1 is MDHEN, CDR2 SYDVKM, per germline. The CDR3 DNA is TGTGCCAGACAGGGGCCGGAGGGCTACACCTTC. This codes for CARQGPEGYTF.

The J gene is TRBJ2-3, the V gene TRBV5-1, with D maybe TRBD2 (6 bases). Trimming shortened V by 2 bases and J by 0 bases, and 7 bases separated the two germline ends. This CDR3 is built from 14 residues. Germline lookup yields CDR1 SGHRS and CDR2 YFSETQ. The CDR3 spells CASSFSGSTDTQYF. CDR3 DNA sequence: TGCGCCAGCAGCTTCAGCGGGAGCACAGATACGCAGTATTTT.

This rearrangement joins TRBV27 to TRBJ1-6, with TRBD1 matching over 9 bases. After removal of 4 bases from V and 7 bases from J, the junction contained 2 bases not matched to a gene. The CDR3 consists of 14 residues. Germline lookup yields CDR1 MNHEY and CDR2 SMNVEV (reference sequence). The CDR3 reads CASSSGTGNSPLHF. The CDR3 DNA reads as TGTGCCAGCAGTTCTGGGACAGGGAATTCACCCCTCCACTTT.

The chain uses TRBV19 and TRBJ1-1; 10 bases map to TRBD1. The CDR3 is 16 residues long. Germline-derived CDR1 and CDR2 are LNHDA and SQIVND (reference sequence). The V and J ends lost 4 bases and 4 bases, in that order; junction bases with no gene match: 9. The CDR3 protein is CASSRKTGTGATEAFF. The CDR3 nucleotides are TGTGCCAGTAGTAGGAAGACCGGGACAGGGGCCACTGAAGCTTTCTTT. Together with reference TRBV19 and TRBJ1-1, the CDR3 gives the full variable domain: DGGITQSPKYLFRKEGQNVTLSCEQNLNHDAMYWYRQDPGQGLRLIYYSQIVNDFQKGDIAEGYSVSREKKESFPLTVTSAQKNPTAFYLCASSRKTGTGATEAFFGQGTRLTVV.

This chain connects TRBV30 to TRBJ2-1; tentative D call: TRBD2 (7 bases). Trimming took off 1 base at V and 8 bases at J, with 18 bases between the two ends. The length of the CDR3 is 15 residues. The germline V gene has CDR1 GTSNPN and CDR2 SVGIG (reference sequence). Here the CDR3 DNA reads TGTGCCTGGAGTGGGGGACTGGGGGGGCCGGATGAGCAGTTCTTC. Amino acid sequence: CAWSGGLGGPDEQFF.

The chain is built from TRBV5-3 and TRBJ1-6; 9 bases line up with TRBD1. TRBV5-3 is annotated as an ORF whose role is uncertain. The CDR3 sequence is 14 residues long. After removal of 5 bases from V and 5 bases from J, the junction contained 2 bases not matched to a gene. The CDR3 region has the DNA TGTGCCAGAAGGCGGACAGGGGATAATTCACCCCTCCACTTT. Residues: CARRRTGDNSPLHF.

The chain combines TRBV5-6 with TRBJ2-7; TRBD2 is a possible D gene (7 bases). This CDR3 spans 16 amino acids. V was shortened by 4 bases and J by 0 bases, with 17 bases between the two germline ends. CDR1 is SGHDT and CDR2 is YYEEEE in the germline V gene. The CDR3 nucleotides read TGTGCCAGCAGCAGCGTGGGGGGGCTTAGCTCCTACGAGCAGTACTTC. It yields the protein CASSSVGGLSSYEQYF.

The V gene is TRBV9, the J gene TRBJ1-1; TRBD1 matches 9 bases. The CDR3 totals 18 residues. J lost 4 bases, V lost 4 bases, and 17 bases had no gene match. Germline CDR1 is SGDLS and CDR2 is YYNGEE. CDR3 bases: TGTGCCAGCAGCCCTCTCGGAACAGGGGGCGATTCAGGCACTGAAGCTTTCTTT. Residues: CASSPLGTGGDSGTEAFF. Complete variable domain (other parts from reference TRBV9 and TRBJ1-1): DSGVTQTPKHLITATGQRVTLRCSPRSGDLSVYWYQQSLDQGLQFLIQYYNGEERAKGNILERFSAQQFPDLHSELNLSSLELGDSALYFCASSPLGTGGDSGTEAFFGQGTRLTVV.

CDR3 residues: CASWPGGLNYGYTF. In DNA form, the CDR3 reads TGCGCCAGCTGGCCAGGGGGCCTTAACTATGGCTACACCTTC. The chain couples TRBV5-1 to TRBJ1-2, with 8 bases lining up with TRBD1. After removal of 7 bases from V and 1 base from J, the junction contained 6 bases not matched to a gene. The CDR3 is 14 amino acids. In germline, CDR1 is SGHRS, CDR2 YFSETQ.

A few counts support this clone. At the DNA level, this CDR3 is encoded by other sequences in the same sample as well. The chain employs TRBV7-9 and TRBJ2-3; possible D gene TRBD1, 6 bases. The CDR3 has 14 amino acids. In germline, CDR1 is SEHNR, CDR2 FQNEAQ (reference sequence). V was trimmed by 5 bases and J by 0 bases, leaving 9 bases between them. The CDR3 loop is CASSGQGSTDTQYF. CDR3 nucleotide sequence: TGTGCCAGCAGCGGGCAGGGGAGCACAGATACGCAGTATTTT.

This sequence joins TRBV7-2 and TRBJ2-5, with 10 bases identical to TRBD2. With 2 bases clipped from V and 5 bases from J, the junction kept 5 bases outside the gene matches. The germline gives CDR1 SGHTA, CDR2 FQGNSA. The CDR3 runs 15 residues. CDR3 DNA: TGTGCCAGCAGCTTACTAGCGGGAGATGGGGAGACCCAGTACTTC. Translated, it gives CASSLLAGDGETQYF.

This chain connects TRBV7-9 to TRBJ1-5; 9 bases align to TRBD1. Losses at the gene ends were 5 bases for V and 0 bases for J; bases not matched to a gene: 5. Germline V gene data show CDR1 as SEHNR and CDR2 as FQNEAQ (reference sequence). The CDR3 totals 16 residues. For the CDR3, the DNA is TGTGCCAGCAGCCCAGGGACAGGGTATAGCAATCAGCCCCAGCATTTT. It translates to CASSPGTGYSNQPQHF.

V gene TRBV9 combines with J gene TRBJ1-1; maybe TRBD1 (6 bases). V lost 0 bases to trimming and J lost 6 bases, with 12 bases between them. Per germline, CDR1 SGDLS and CDR2 YYNGEE. CDR3 length: 14 amino acids. CDR3 nucleotide sequence: TGTGCCAGCAGCGTAGCTGGGCAGGGGTCTGAAGCTTTCTTT. This sequence encodes CASSVAGQGSEAFF.

J is TRBJ2-1 and V is TRBV10-3; 11 nucleotides align to TRBD1. The V and J ends lost 6 bases and 8 bases, in that order; junction bases with no gene match: 6. There are 14 residues in the CDR3. The germline V gene encodes CDR1 ENHRY and CDR2 SYGVKD. CDR3 sequence (DNA): TGTGCCATCAGCGATCGGACAGGGGGCGATGAGCAGTTCTTC. This sequence encodes CAISDRTGGDEQFF.

The J gene is TRBJ1-1, the V gene TRBV30, with D uncertain. Deletions cut 0 bases from V and 4 bases from J, with 9 bases between. The CDR3 length is 13 residues. The germline V gene encodes CDR1 GTSNPN and CDR2 SVGIG (reference sequence). The CDR3 reads CAWSVGSGTEAFF. The CDR3 DNA reads TGTGCCTGGAGTGTAGGGAGTGGCACTGAAGCTTTCTTT.

V and J are TRBV19 and TRBJ2-3; weak D call: TRBD2 (6 bases). Per germline, CDR1 LNHDA and CDR2 SQIVND (reference sequence). The CDR3 has 13 residues. The germline V and J ends were trimmed by 1 base and 4 bases, with 6 bases remaining between them. The CDR3 spells CASSIGEADTQYF. CDR3 DNA sequence: TGTGCCAGTAGTATAGGGGAGGCAGATACGCAGTATTTT.

The genes are TRBV28 and TRBJ1-2; 8 positions agree with TRBD1. J gave up 5 bases and V 6 bases, and 8 bases lay outside the gene matches. Germline CDR1 is MDHEN and CDR2 is SYDVKM. CDR3 length: 14 amino acids. The chain's CDR3 is CASSYGTGGYGYTF. The CDR3 DNA reads as TGTGCCAGCAGCTACGGGACAGGCGGGTATGGCTACACCTTC.

The chain recombines TRBV28 with TRBJ2-5; perhaps TRBD1 as D (7 bases). Per germline, CDR1 MDHEN and CDR2 SYDVKM. The CDR3 spans 16 residues. Trimming took off 5 bases at V and 5 bases at J, with 21 bases between the two ends. Written as DNA, the CDR3 is TGTGCCAGCAGTCCCCCGCGGGGACAGAGGCTTGAGACCCAGTACTTC. Protein product: CASSPPRGQRLETQYF.

The V call is TRBV10-2, the J call TRBJ2-4; 10 nucleotides line up with TRBD2. V shed 6 bases, J shed 1 base, and the junction held 3 bases outside the gene matches. This CDR3 has 15 residues. Germline CDR1 and CDR2: WSHSY and SAAADI. CDR3 DNA sequence: TGCGCCAGCAGGGAGCGGGAGGGTGCCAAAAACATTCAGTACTTC. Its translation is CASREREGAKNIQYF.

The rearrangement links TRBV11-2 to TRBJ1-2; D is uncertain. Germline V gene data show CDR1 as SGHAT and CDR2 as FQNNGV. V was shortened by 1 base and J by 4 bases, with 7 bases between the two germline ends. This CDR3 is built from 13 residues. CDR3 nucleotide sequence: TGTGCCAGCAGCTTAGGTCCGGGCTATGGCTACACCTTC. It yields the protein CASSLGPGYGYTF.

This clone is a singleton in its sample. The chain links TRBV7-2 to TRBJ2-5, with D possibly TRBD2 on 5 matching bases. The CDR3 contains 14 residues. Looked up from germline, CDR1 is SGHTA and CDR2 is FQGNSA. V lost 3 bases, J lost 4 bases, and 12 bases lay in between. The CDR3 loop is CASSFPGITETQYF. The CDR3 region has the DNA TGTGCCAGCAGCTTCCCGGGGATTACAGAGACCCAGTACTTC.

The CDR3 nucleotides are TGTGCCAGCAGCTTAGAGGCGGTAGGAAACACCATATATTTT. It specifies CASSLEAVGNTIYF. This chain connects TRBV7-9 to TRBJ1-3; the D is unclear. V gave up 1 base and J gave up 4 bases, with 8 bases separating them. Germline V lookup: CDR1 SEHNR, CDR2 FQNEAQ (reference sequence). The CDR3 is 14 residues long. Supplemented by reference TRBV7-9 and TRBJ1-3, the full variable domain reads DTGVSQNPRHKITKRGQNVTFRCDPISEHNRLYWYRQTLGQGPEFLTYFQNEAQLEKSRLLSDRFSAERPKGSFSTLEIQRTEQGDSAMYLCASSLEAVGNTIYFGEGSWLTVV.

This rearrangement joins TRBV10-2 to TRBJ2-7; the match to TRBD2 covers 7 bases. Germline values: CDR1 WSHSY, CDR2 SAAADI. CDR3 length equals 17 residues. The ends lost 3 bases at V and 3 bases at J; junction bases unmatched: 14. The CDR3 protein is CASSDFADPAGVYEQYF. The CDR3 DNA reads as TGCGCCAGCAGTGATTTCGCCGACCCCGCGGGAGTCTACGAGCAGTACTTC.

The sample holds a few counts of this clone. The chain links TRBV12-3 or TRBV12-4 to TRBJ1-5, with D perhaps TRBD1 (6 bases). This CDR3 region has 13 residues. Trimming removed 3 bases from V and 4 bases from J, with 7 bases in between. The CDR3, as DNA: TGTGCCAGCAGTTTGACAGGAAATCAGCCCCAGCATTTT. This codes for CASSLTGNQPQHF.